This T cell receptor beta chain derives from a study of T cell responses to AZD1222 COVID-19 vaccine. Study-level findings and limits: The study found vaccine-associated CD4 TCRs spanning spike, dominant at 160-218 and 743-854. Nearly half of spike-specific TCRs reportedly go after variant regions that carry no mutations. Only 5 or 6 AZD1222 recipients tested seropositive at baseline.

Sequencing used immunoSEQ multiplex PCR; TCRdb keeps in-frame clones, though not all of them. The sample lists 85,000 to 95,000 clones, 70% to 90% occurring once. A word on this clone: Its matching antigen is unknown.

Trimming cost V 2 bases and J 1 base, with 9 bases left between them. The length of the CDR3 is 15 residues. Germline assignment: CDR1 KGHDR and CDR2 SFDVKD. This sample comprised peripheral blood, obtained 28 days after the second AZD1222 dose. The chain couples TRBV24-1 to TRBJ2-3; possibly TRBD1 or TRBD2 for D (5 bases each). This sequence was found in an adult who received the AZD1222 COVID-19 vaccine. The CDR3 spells CATSDYGGGTDTQYF. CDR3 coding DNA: TGTGCCACCAGTGATTATGGGGGTGGCACAGATACGCAGTATTTT.